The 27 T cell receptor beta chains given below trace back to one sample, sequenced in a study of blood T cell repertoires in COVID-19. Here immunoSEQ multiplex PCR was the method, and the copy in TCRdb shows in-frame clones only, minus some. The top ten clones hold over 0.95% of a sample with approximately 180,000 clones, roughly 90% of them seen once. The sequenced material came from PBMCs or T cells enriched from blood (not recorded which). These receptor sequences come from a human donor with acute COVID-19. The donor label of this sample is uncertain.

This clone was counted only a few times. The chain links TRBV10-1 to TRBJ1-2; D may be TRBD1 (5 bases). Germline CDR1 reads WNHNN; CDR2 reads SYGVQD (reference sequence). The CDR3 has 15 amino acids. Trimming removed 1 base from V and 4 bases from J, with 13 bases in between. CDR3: CASSEYARVAYGYTF. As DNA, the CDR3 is TGCGCCAGCAGTGAGTATGCCAGGGTAGCCTATGGCTACACCTTC.

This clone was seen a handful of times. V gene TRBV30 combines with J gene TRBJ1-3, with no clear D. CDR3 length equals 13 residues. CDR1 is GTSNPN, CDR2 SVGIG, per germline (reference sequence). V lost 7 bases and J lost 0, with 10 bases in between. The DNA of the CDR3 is TGTGCCTTACCGCGGGCCTCTGGAAACACCATATATTTT. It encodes CALPRASGNTIYF. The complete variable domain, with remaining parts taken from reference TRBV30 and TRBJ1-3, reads SQTIHQWPATLVQPVGSPLSLECTVEGTSNPNLYWYRQAAGRGLQLLFYSVGIGQISSEVPQNLSASRPQDRQFILSSKKLLLSDSGFYLCALPRASGNTIYFGEGSWLTVV.

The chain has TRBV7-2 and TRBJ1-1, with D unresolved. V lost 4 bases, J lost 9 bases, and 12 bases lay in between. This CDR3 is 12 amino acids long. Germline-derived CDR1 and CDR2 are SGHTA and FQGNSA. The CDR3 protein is CASSSVPNQAFF. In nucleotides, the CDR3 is TGTGCCAGCAGCTCAGTACCGAACCAAGCTTTCTTT.

The CDR3 loop is CASSLLLAGGRPLYNEQFF. CDR3 DNA: TGTGCCAGCAGCTTATTACTAGCGGGGGGGCGTCCGCTATACAATGAGCAGTTCTTC. The J gene is TRBJ2-1, the V gene TRBV7-9; 13 nucleotides line up with TRBD2. The CDR3 contains 19 residues. Germline assignment: CDR1 SEHNR and CDR2 FQNEAQ (reference sequence). V shed 2 bases, J shed 4 bases, and the junction held 11 bases outside the gene matches.

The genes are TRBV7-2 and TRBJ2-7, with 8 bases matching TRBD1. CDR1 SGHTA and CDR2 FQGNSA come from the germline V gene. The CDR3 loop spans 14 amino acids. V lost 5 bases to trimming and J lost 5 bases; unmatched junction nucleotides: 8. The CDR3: CASSGQGASDEQYF. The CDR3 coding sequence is TGTGCCAGCAGCGGACAGGGAGCCTCTGACGAGCAGTACTTC. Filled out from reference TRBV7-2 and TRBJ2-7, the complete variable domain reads GAGVSQSPSNKVTEKGKDVELRCDPISGHTALYWYRQSLGQGLEFLIYFQGNSAPDKSGLPSDRFSAERTGGSVSTLTIQRTQQEDSAVYLCASSGQGASDEQYFGPGTRLTVT.

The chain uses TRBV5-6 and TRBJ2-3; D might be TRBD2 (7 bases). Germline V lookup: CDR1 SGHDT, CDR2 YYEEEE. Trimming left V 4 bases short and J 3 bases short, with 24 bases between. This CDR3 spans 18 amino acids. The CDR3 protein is CASSHSVGAAGETDTQYF. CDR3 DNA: TGTGCCAGCAGCCACAGCGTGGGGGCCGCGGGGGAAACAGATACGCAGTATTTT.

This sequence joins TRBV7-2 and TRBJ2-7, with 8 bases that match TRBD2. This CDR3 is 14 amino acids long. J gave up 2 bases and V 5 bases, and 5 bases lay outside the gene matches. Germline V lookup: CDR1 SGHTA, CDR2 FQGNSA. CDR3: CASSPAGVPYEQYF. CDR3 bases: TGTGCCAGCAGCCCAGCGGGGGTACCCTACGAGCAGTACTTC.

CDR3 DNA: TGCGCCAGCAGCCGTGACAGGGATGAGCAGTTCTTC. Translated: CASSRDRDEQFF. The chain carries TRBV5-1 and TRBJ2-1, with 7 bases identical to TRBD1. Germline CDR1 and CDR2: SGHRS and YFSETQ. J was trimmed by 8 bases and V by 4 bases; bases with no gene match: 3. CDR3 length equals 12 residues.

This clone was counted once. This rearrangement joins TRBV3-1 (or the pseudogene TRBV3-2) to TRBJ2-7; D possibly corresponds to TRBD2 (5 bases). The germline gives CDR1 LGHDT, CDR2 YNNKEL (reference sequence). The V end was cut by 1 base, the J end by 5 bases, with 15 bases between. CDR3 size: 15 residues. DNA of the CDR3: TGTGCCAGCAGCCAAGGACATTCGGAGGCCCACGAGCAGTACTTC. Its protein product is CASSQGHSEAHEQYF.

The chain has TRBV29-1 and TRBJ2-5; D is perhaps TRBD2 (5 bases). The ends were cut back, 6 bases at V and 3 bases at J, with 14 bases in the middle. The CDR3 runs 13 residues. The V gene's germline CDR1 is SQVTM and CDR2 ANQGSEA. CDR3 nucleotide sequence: TGCAGCGTCAAACCCCCGGGGAAAGAGACCCAGTACTTC. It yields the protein CSVKPPGKETQYF.

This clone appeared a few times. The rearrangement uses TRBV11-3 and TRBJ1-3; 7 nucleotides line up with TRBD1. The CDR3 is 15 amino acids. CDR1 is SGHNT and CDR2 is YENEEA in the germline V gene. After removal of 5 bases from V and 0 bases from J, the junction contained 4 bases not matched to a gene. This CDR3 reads CASSMGTDSGNTIYF. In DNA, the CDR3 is TGTGCCAGCAGCATGGGGACAGACTCTGGAAACACCATATATTTT.

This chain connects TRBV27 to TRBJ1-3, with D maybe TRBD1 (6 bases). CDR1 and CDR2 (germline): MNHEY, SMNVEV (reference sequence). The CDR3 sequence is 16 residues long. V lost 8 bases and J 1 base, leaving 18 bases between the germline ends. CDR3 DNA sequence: TGTGCCAGCGCCAGGACAGCTTCTTTATCTGGAAACACCATATATTTT. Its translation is CASARTASLSGNTIYF.

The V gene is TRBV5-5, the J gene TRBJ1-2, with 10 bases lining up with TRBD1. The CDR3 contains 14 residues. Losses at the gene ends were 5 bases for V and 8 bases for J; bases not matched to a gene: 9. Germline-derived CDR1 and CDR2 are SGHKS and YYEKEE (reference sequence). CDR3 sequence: CASSFDRGQRGYTF. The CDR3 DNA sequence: TGTGCCAGCAGTTTCGACAGGGGGCAACGAGGCTACACCTTC. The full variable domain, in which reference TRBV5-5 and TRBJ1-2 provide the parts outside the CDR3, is DAGVTQSPTHLIKTRGQQVTLRCSPISGHKSVSWYQQVLGQGPQFIFQYYEKEERGRGNFPDRFSARQFPNYSSELNVNALLLGDSALYLCASSFDRGQRGYTFGSGTRLTVV.

The CDR3 reads CASSQTASGGYEQYF. For the CDR3, the DNA is TGTGCCAGCAGCCAAACAGCTAGCGGGGGCTACGAGCAGTACTTC. This chain connects TRBV3-1 (or the pseudogene TRBV3-2) to TRBJ2-7; TRBD2 matches at 10 bases. This CDR3 has 15 residues. Looked up from germline, CDR1 is LGHDT and CDR2 is YNNKEL (reference sequence). V shed 2 bases and J 3 bases; nucleotides not matched to a gene: 4.

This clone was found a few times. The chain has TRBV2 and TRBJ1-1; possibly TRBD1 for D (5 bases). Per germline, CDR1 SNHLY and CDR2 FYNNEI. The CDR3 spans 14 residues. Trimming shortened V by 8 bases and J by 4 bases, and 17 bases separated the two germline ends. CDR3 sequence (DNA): TGTGCCAGCGGGTGGGAGGGGCAAATCACTGAAGCTTTCTTT. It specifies CASGWEGQITEAFF.

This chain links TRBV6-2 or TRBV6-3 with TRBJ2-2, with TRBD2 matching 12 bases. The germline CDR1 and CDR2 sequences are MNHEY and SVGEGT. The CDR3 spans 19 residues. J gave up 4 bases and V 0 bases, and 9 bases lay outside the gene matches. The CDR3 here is CASSYSPLAGGPGTGELFF. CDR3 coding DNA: TGTGCCAGCAGTTACTCCCCCCTAGCGGGGGGGCCGGGCACCGGGGAGCTGTTTTTT.

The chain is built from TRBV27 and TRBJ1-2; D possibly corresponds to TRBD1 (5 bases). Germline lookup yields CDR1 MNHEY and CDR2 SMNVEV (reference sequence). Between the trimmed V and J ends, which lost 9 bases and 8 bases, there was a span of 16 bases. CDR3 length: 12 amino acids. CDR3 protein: CASGQGRGGYTF. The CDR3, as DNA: TGTGCCAGTGGGCAGGGAAGAGGAGGCTACACCTTC.

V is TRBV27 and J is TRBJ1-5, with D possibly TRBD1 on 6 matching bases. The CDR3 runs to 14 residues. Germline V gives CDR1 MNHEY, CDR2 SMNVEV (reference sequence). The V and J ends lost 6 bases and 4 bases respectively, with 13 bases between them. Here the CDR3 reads CASREGGGNQPQHF. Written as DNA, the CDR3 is TGTGCCAGCAGAGAAGGGGGGGGTAATCAGCCCCAGCATTTT.

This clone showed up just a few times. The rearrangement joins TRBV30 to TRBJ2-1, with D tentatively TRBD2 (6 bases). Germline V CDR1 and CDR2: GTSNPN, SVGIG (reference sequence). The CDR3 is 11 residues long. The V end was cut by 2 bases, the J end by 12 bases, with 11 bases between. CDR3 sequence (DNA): TGTGCCTGGAGTCCGGGAGCAGGGCAGTTCTTC. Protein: CAWSPGAGQFF.

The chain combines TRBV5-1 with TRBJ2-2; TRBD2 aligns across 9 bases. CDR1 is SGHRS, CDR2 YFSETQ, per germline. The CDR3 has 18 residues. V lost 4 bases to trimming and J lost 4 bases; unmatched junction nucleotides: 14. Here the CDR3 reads CASSPSMLAGMVTGELFF. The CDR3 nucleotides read TGCGCCAGCAGCCCGAGTATGCTAGCGGGGATGGTCACCGGGGAGCTGTTTTTT.

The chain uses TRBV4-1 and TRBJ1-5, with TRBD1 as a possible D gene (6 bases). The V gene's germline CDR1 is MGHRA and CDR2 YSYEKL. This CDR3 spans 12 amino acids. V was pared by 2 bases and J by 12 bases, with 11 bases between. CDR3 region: CASSQHEGVQHF. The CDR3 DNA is TGCGCCAGCAGCCAACACGAGGGGGTCCAGCATTTT.

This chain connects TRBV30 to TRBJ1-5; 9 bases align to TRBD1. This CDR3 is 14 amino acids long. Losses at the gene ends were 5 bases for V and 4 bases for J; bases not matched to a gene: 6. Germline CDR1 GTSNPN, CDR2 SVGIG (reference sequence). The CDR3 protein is CAWEPGQGNQPQHF. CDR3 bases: TGTGCCTGGGAGCCGGGACAGGGAAATCAGCCCCAGCATTTT.

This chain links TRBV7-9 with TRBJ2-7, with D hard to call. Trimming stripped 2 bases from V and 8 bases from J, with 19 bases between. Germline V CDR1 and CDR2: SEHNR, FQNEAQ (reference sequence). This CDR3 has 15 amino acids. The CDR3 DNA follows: TGTGCCAGCAGCTTAAGTCGAGAGGTGACTTTGCAGCAGTACTTC. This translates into CASSLSREVTLQQYF.

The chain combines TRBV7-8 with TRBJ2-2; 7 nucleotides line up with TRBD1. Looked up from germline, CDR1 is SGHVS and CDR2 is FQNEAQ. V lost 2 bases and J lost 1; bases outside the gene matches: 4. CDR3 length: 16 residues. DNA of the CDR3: TGTGCCAGCAGCTTACGACAGGGACGGAACACCGGGGAGCTGTTTTTT. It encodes CASSLRQGRNTGELFF.

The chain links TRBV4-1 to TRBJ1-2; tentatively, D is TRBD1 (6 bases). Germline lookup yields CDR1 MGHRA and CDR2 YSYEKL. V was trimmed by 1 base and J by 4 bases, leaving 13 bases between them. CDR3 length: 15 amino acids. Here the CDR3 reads CASSQVGQSTYGYTF. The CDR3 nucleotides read TGCGCCAGCAGCCAAGTCGGACAGTCAACCTATGGCTACACCTTC.

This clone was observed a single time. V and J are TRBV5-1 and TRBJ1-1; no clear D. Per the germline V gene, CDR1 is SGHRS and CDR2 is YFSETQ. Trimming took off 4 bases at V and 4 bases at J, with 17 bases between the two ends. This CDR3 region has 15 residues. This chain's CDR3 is CASSAWDRGSTEAFF. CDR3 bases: TGCGCCAGCAGCGCCTGGGATCGGGGTAGCACTGAAGCTTTCTTT.

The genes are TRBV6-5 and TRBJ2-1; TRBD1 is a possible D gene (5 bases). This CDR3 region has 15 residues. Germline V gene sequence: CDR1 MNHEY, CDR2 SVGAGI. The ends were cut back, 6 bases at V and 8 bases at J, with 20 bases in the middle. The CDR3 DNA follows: TGTGCCAGCAGAAGACTTCTGGCAGGGATCCATGAGCAGTTCTTC. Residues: CASRRLLAGIHEQFF.